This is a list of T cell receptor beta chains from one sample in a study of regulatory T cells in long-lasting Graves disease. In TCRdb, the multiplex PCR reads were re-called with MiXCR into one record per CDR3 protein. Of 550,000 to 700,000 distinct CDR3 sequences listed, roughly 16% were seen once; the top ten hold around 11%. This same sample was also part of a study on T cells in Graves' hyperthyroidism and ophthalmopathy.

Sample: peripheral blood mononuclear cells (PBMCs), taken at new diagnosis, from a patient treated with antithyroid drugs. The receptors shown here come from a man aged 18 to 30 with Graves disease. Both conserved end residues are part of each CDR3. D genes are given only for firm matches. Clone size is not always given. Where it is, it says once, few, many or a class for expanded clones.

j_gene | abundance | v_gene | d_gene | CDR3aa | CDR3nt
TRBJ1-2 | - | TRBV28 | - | CASSFRAAYGYTF | TGTGCCAGCAGTTTCCGGGCCGCCTATGGCTACACCTTC
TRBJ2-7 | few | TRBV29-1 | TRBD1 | CSVARGTGAEQYF | TGCAGCGTAGCAAGAGGGACAGGGGCCGAGCAGTACTTC
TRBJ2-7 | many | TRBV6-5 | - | CASSYKIQGYEQYF | TGTGCCAGCAGTTACAAGATCCAGGGTTACGAGCAGTACTTC
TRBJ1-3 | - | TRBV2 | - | CASSERSGGGNTIYF | TGTGCCAGCAGTGAACGCTCCGGGGGTGGAAACACCATATATTTT
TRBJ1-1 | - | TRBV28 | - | CASSLRQIGEAFF | TGTGCCAGCAGTTTACGGCAGATAGGGGAAGCTTTCTTT
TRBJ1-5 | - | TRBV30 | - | CAWVGLLGPNQPQHF | TGTGCCTGGGTGGGACTCCTCGGCCCTAATCAGCCCCAGCATTTT
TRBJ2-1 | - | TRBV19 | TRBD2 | CASSIIAGGEQFF | TGTGCCAGTAGTATTATAGCGGGGGGCGAGCAGTTCTTC
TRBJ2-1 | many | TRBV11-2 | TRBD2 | CASSLGWSSGHNEQFF | TGTGCCAGCAGCTTAGGATGGTCTAGCGGACACAATGAGCAGTTCTTC
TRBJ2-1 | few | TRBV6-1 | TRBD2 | CASRGLAGRYNEQFF | TGTGCCAGCAGGGGACTAGCGGGACGTTACAATGAGCAGTTCTTC
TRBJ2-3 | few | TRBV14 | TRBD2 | CASSHWSGGDTQYF | TGTGCCAGCAGCCATTGGTCGGGAGGAGATACGCAGTATTTT
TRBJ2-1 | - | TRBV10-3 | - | CAISGGAPTFNEQFF | TGTGCCATCAGTGGCGGAGCACCAACTTTTAATGAGCAGTTCTTC
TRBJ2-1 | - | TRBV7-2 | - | CASTTGPYNEQFF | TGTGCCAGCACGACAGGTCCCTACAATGAGCAGTTCTTC
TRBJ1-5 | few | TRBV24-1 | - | CATSETDRLQPQHF | TGTGCCACCAGTGAAACAGACAGGCTCCAGCCCCAGCATTTT
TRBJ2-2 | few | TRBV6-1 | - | CASRAGRAGELFF | TGTGCCAGCAGGGCAGGGCGCGCCGGGGAGCTGTTTTTT
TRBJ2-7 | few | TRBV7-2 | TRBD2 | CASSLGPHGTRGYEQYF | TGTGCCAGCAGCTTGGGACCGCACGGGACTAGAGGGTACGAGCAGTACTTC
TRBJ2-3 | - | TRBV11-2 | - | CASSGVTISTDTQYF | TGTGCCAGCAGCGGAGTTACTATTAGCACAGATACGCAGTATTTT
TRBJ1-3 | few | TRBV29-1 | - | CSVTAGGGGNTIYF | TGCAGCGTCACGGCGGGGGGCGGCGGAAACACCATATATTTT
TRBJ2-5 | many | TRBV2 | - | CASAPSWGDLQETQYF | TGTGCCAGCGCCCCTTCTTGGGGGGACCTCCAAGAGACCCAGTACTTC
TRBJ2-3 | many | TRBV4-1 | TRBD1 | CASSQVRTGKDTQYF | TGCGCCAGCAGCCAAGTACGGACAGGGAAAGATACGCAGTATTTT
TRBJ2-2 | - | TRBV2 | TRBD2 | CASSSGLADGELFF | TGTGCCAGCAGCTCCGGACTAGCGGACGGGGAGCTGTTTTTT
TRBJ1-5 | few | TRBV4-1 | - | CASSQDDWADNQPQHF | TGCGCCAGCAGCCAAGATGATTGGGCAGACAATCAGCCCCAGCATTTT
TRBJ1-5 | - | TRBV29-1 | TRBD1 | CSARQGWGSNQPQHF | TGCAGCGCCCGACAGGGATGGGGGAGCAATCAGCCCCAGCATTTT
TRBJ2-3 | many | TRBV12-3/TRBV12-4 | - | CASSLGGAEDTQYF | TGTGCCAGCAGTCTTGGGGGGGCGGAAGATACGCAGTATTTT
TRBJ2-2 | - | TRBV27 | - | CASRPGTPLNTGELFF | TGTGCCAGCAGACCCGGGACCCCCCTGAACACCGGGGAGCTGTTTTTT
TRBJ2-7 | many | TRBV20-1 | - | CSASRRANEQYF | TGCAGTGCTAGTCGGCGGGCCAACGAGCAGTACTTC
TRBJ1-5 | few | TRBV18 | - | CASSLQGQGNQPQHF | TGTGCCAGCTCACTGCAGGGGCAGGGCAATCAGCCCCAGCATTTT
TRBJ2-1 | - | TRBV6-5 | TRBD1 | CASSYGQGAGYEQFF | TGTGCCAGCAGCTACGGACAGGGGGCCGGTTATGAGCAGTTCTTC
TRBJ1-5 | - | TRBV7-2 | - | CASSPPGGGNQPQHF | TGTGCCAGCAGCCCTCCGGGAGGTGGCAATCAGCCCCAGCATTTT
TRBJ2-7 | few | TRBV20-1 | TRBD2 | CSATGTSGTYEQYF | TGCAGTGCCACTGGGACTAGCGGAACCTACGAGCAGTACTTC
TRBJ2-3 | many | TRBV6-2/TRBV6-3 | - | CASSYSESTPDTQYF | TGTGCCAGCAGTTACTCAGAATCCACACCAGATACGCAGTATTTT
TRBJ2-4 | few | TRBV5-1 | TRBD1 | CASSLASWSRGTGDIQYF | TGCGCCAGCAGCTTGGCTAGTTGGTCGAGGGGGACAGGGGACATTCAGTACTTC
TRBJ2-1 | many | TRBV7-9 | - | CAATSTFLYNEQFF | TGTGCCGCTACCAGTACGTTCCTTTACAATGAGCAGTTCTTC
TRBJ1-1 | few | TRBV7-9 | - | CASSRGGLSEAFF | TGTGCCAGCAGCCGGGGGGGTCTGTCTGAAGCTTTCTTT